The clone carrying this TCR beta chain is categorized as large. This sample is drawn from a study of T cell repertoires in ileal Crohn's disease. Time point noted: neoterminal ileum biopsy at postoperative endoscopy, about 6 months after surgery. Generated by immunoSEQ multiplex PCR, the TCRdb table keeps only in-frame clones and is missing some. The table records 13,000 or so clones, about two thirds of them present only once. The CDR3 spans 14 residues. CDR1 is SNHLY, CDR2 FYNNEI, per germline. V lost 5 bases and J lost 3, with 11 bases in between. The chain combines TRBV2 with TRBJ1-5; a weak D match, TRBD1 (5 bases). The origin of this receptor is an adult with Crohn's disease. Sequenced input: ileal tissue. The CDR3 coding sequence is TGTGCCAGCAGTATGTCCAGGGTCAATCAGCCCCAGCATTTT. This gives the protein CASSMSRVNQPQHF.